The 22 T cell receptor beta chains below come from one sample, sequenced in a study of T cells in Graves' hyperthyroidism and ophthalmopathy. What was amplified from RNA transcripts were TCR beta CDR3 regions. When the TCR CDR3 underwent first-round RT-PCR, the HTBI primer set was used. Using its own MiXCR run on the multiplex PCR reads, TCRdb lists one record per CDR3 protein. The table has some 600,000 distinct CDR3 sequences, about 15% seen once. Source material: blood. These receptors were taken from a woman in her twenties or thirties with Graves' hyperthyroidism that later progressed to Graves' ophthalmopathy.

This clonotype was seen ten or more times. The rearrangement uses TRBV28 and TRBJ2-1; D remains ambiguous. Germline loops: CDR1 MDHEN, CDR2 SYDVKM. This CDR3 spans 14 amino acids. V lost 9 bases and J lost 6, with 18 bases in between. CDR3 sequence: CASFRLLGPNEQFF. The CDR3 nucleotides read TGTGCCAGTTTCCGACTTTTAGGGCCCAATGAGCAGTTCTTC.

This clonotype occurred many times. V gene TRBV28 combines with J gene TRBJ1-4, with 10 nucleotides matching TRBD1. V shed 6 bases, J shed 7 bases, and the junction held 5 bases outside the gene matches. Germline CDR1 MDHEN, CDR2 SYDVKM. The CDR3 covers 14 residues. The CDR3 is CASREGQGIEKLFF. The CDR3 DNA follows: TGTGCCAGCAGGGAGGGACAGGGGATTGAAAAACTGTTTTTT.

This clonotype was detected ten times or more. The gene calls are TRBV6-1 and TRBJ2-1; D perhaps matches TRBD1 (5 bases). Trimming stripped 4 bases from V and 9 bases from J, with 22 bases between. The CDR3 runs 16 residues. CDR1 MNHNS and CDR2 SASEGT come from the germline V gene. The CDR3 loop reads CASSVLKMAGKGEQFF. DNA of the CDR3: TGTGCCAGCAGTGTCCTTAAGATGGCAGGGAAGGGTGAGCAGTTCTTC.

This clonotype was recorded many times. J is TRBJ1-2 and V is TRBV5-6, with D unresolved. CDR3 length: 16 residues. Per the germline V gene, CDR1 is SGHDT and CDR2 is YYEEEE. Trimming left V 0 bases short and J 4 bases short, with 16 bases between. This CDR3 is CASSLEVGVPIYGYTF. In DNA, the CDR3 is TGTGCCAGCAGCTTGGAGGTTGGTGTTCCGATCTATGGCTACACCTTC.

This clonotype was seen repeatedly, ten times or more. The genes are TRBV4-3 and TRBJ2-7, with 8 bases matching TRBD1. The CDR3 spans 13 residues. Germline CDR1 reads LGHNA; CDR2 reads YSLEER. J gave up 7 bases and V 3 bases, and 5 bases lay outside the gene matches. The CDR3 protein is CASSQTGESEQYF. DNA for the CDR3: TGCGCCAGCAGCCAGACAGGGGAATCGGAGCAGTACTTC.

This clonotype was detected ten times or more. The chain joins TRBV29-1 to TRBJ1-1, with D possibly being TRBD1 (5 bases). The V gene's germline CDR1 is SQVTM and CDR2 ANQGSEA. The CDR3 extends over 13 amino acids. V was pared by 6 bases and J by 1 base, with 12 bases between. CDR3 DNA: TGCAGCGTAGAAACAGGAGAGAACACTGAAGCTTTCTTT. Its protein product is CSVETGENTEAFF.

At least ten counts were recorded for this clonotype. This chain uses TRBV11-2 with TRBJ2-1; D gene uncertain. This CDR3 spans 13 amino acids. V gave up 5 bases and J gave up 5 bases, with 10 bases separating them. Germline V gene data show CDR1 as SGHAT and CDR2 as FQNNGV. CDR3 DNA: TGTGCCAGCAGCCCCAAGACTCACAATGAGCAGTTCTTC. Residues: CASSPKTHNEQFF.

This clonotype appeared many times. V usage is TRBV14 and J usage is TRBJ2-7; possibly TRBD2 for D (6 bases). Germline assignment: CDR1 SGHDN and CDR2 FVKESK. The V end was cut by 3 bases, the J end by 1 base, with 7 bases between. The CDR3 loop spans 13 amino acids. The CDR3 sequence is CASSHRGSYEQYF. The CDR3 coding sequence is TGTGCCAGCAGCCATCGGGGGTCCTACGAGCAGTACTTC.

This clonotype was seen at least ten times. This sequence joins TRBV27 and TRBJ1-2; D gene uncertain. CDR3 length equals 13 residues. Germline CDR1 MNHEY, CDR2 SMNVEV (reference sequence). Trimming took 5 bases from V and 6 from J, leaving 13 bases between them. In DNA, the CDR3 is TGTGCCAGCAGTCACCGGGTAACAGATGGCTACACCTTC. This translates into CASSHRVTDGYTF.

The chain combines TRBV5-1 with TRBJ2-3; D is uncertain. The V and J ends lost 0 bases and 5 bases respectively, with 4 bases between them. This CDR3 is 12 amino acids long. From germline, CDR1 is SGHRS and CDR2 YFSETQ. CDR3 in amino acids: CASSLEKDTQYF. The DNA for the CDR3 is TGCGCCAGCAGCTTGGAAAAAGATACGCAGTATTTT.

This clonotype was seen many times. The CDR3 DNA is TGTGCCAGCAGCCTAGGGACTAGCGGGAGCTCCTACAATGAGCAGTTCTTC. As protein: CASSLGTSGSSYNEQFF. The V and J genes are TRBV11-2 and TRBJ2-1; TRBD2 matches 14 bases. There are 17 residues in the CDR3. Germline loops: CDR1 SGHAT, CDR2 FQNNGV. V lost 5 bases, J lost 0 bases, and 3 bases stayed unmatched.

This sequence joins TRBV4-2 and TRBJ1-5, with TRBD1 as a possible D gene (6 bases). V was cut by 6 bases and J by 6 bases, with 18 bases left in between. The CDR3 consists of 15 residues. Germline CDR1 and CDR2: LGHNA and YNFKEQ. CDR3: CASRAGGAGRQPQHF. Written as DNA, the CDR3 is TGTGCCAGCAGAGCCGGGGGGGCAGGTCGTCAGCCCCAGCATTTT.

This clonotype was detected many times. The chain employs TRBV27 and TRBJ1-4; D uncertain. CDR1 and CDR2 from the germline V gene are MNHEY and SMNVEV (reference sequence). V lost 2 bases, J lost 7 bases, and 17 bases lay in between. CDR3 length: 16 residues. Here the CDR3 reads CASSLIFGVRGEKLFF. CDR3 bases: TGTGCCAGCAGTTTAATTTTCGGGGTTCGGGGTGAAAAACTGTTTTTT.

This clonotype has at least ten counts. The chain links TRBV20-1 to TRBJ2-2, with D unresolved. The CDR3 sequence is 12 residues long. The V end was cut by 0 bases, the J end by 10 bases, with 9 bases between. Germline lookup yields CDR1 DFQATT and CDR2 SNEGSKA (reference sequence). The CDR3 bases are TGCAGTGCTAGAGATCCCACTGCGGAGCTGTTTTTT. Amino acids: CSARDPTAELFF.

Concerning this clonotype itself: A read error may produce the germline difference seen at one junction end. V is TRBV14 and J is TRBJ2-1; D is perhaps TRBD1 (6 bases). The CDR3 covers 18 residues. Germline lookup yields CDR1 SGHDN and CDR2 FVKESK. The CDR3 spells CASSQDWTTGISYIEQFF. CDR3 coding DNA: TGTGCCAGCAGCCAAGACTGGACCACAGGGATCTCCTACATTGAGCAGTTCTTC.

This clonotype occurred a few times. One end of the junction does not line up with germline, which may come from a read error. The chain carries TRBV10-3 and TRBJ2-7; a weak D match, TRBD2 (6 bases). This CDR3 has 14 residues. Germline assignment: CDR1 ENHRY and CDR2 SYGVKD. CDR3 sequence: CAVSDSGAPYEQYF. CDR3 coding DNA: TGTGCCGTCAGTGATAGCGGAGCCCCTTACGAGCAGTACTTC.

This clonotype was recorded a few times. J is TRBJ2-2 and V is TRBV4-3; 9 bases match TRBD2. The CDR3 covers 18 residues. Germline values: CDR1 LGHNA, CDR2 YSLEER. V shed 1 base and J 3 bases; nucleotides not matched to a gene: 9. The CDR3 DNA reads as TGCGCCAGCAGCCAAGTGGTCGTGGGACTAGCTGACACCGGGGAGCTGTTTTTT. Encoded protein: CASSQVVVGLADTGELFF.

This clonotype was detected ten times or more. The V and J genes are TRBV28 and TRBJ1-5; 7 bases match TRBD1. The CDR3 covers 15 residues. The germline CDR1 and CDR2 sequences are MDHEN and SYDVKM. Unmatched junction bases numbered 2, after V lost 3 bases and J lost 0 bases. The CDR3 region has the DNA TGTGCCAGCAGTTTCGACAGGGTTAGCAATCAGCCCCAGCATTTT. Its protein is CASSFDRVSNQPQHF.

CDR3 sequence reads: CASSGAGGPGDTQYF. CDR3 DNA: TGTGCCAGCAGCGGAGCGGGAGGGCCTGGGGATACGCAGTATTTT. The V gene is TRBV7-9, the J gene TRBJ2-3; 10 bases match TRBD2. Germline V gives CDR1 SEHNR, CDR2 FQNEAQ (reference sequence). The CDR3 length is 15 residues. V shed 5 bases and J 6 bases; nucleotides not matched to a gene: 8.

In this sample, this clonotype turned up a few times. The V call is TRBV27, the J call TRBJ2-5; D perhaps matches TRBD1 (6 bases). The V end was cut by 4 bases, the J end by 2 bases, with 14 bases between. The CDR3 is 15 residues long. The germline V gene encodes CDR1 MNHEY and CDR2 SMNVEV (reference sequence). The chain's CDR3 is CASSSLRGPQETQYF. The CDR3 DNA reads as TGTGCCAGCAGTTCTCTCAGGGGCCCGCAAGAGACCCAGTACTTC.

This clonotype has ten or more counts. This chain links TRBV5-1 with TRBJ1-2; D ambiguous. This CDR3 contains 13 residues. V dropped 9 bases and J dropped 4 bases, with 16 bases sitting between them. From germline, CDR1 is SGHRS and CDR2 YFSETQ. The CDR3 sequence: CATTREGLYGYTF. The CDR3 region has the DNA TGCGCCACCACGCGTGAGGGTCTCTATGGCTACACCTTC.

V usage is TRBV30 and J usage is TRBJ2-7; 9 bases fit TRBD1. Germline loops: CDR1 GTSNPN, CDR2 SVGIG (reference sequence). The CDR3 runs 17 residues. V dropped 3 bases and J dropped 0; count of bases not matched to a gene: 12. The CDR3 loop is CAWRRLRTGESSYEQYF. The CDR3 DNA follows: TGTGCCTGGAGGAGATTGAGGACAGGGGAGTCCTCCTACGAGCAGTACTTC.